The 20 T cell receptor beta chains given below trace back to one sample, sequenced in a study of blood T cell repertoires in COVID-19. Assay used: immunoSEQ multiplex PCR; TCRdb lists only in-frame clones, some missing. The table shows around 130,000 clones, with about 86% occurring only once. Sequencing was carried out using PBMCs or T cells enriched from blood (not recorded which). These receptors originate from a man aged 35 to 55 with acute COVID-19.

This chain uses TRBV5-8 with TRBJ2-7; unclear D gene. Looked up from germline, CDR1 is SGHTS and CDR2 is YDEGEE. The germline V and J ends were trimmed by 1 base and 1 base, with 6 bases remaining between them. The CDR3 has 13 amino acids. The CDR3 is CASSLYSSYEQYF. The DNA for the CDR3 is TGTGCCAGCAGCTTGTACAGTTCCTACGAGCAGTACTTC.

The V call is TRBV5-1, the J call TRBJ1-4; D possibly corresponds to TRBD1 (6 bases). V gave up 0 bases and J gave up 2 bases, with 14 bases separating them. Germline CDR1 is SGHRS and CDR2 is YFSETQ. This CDR3 is 17 amino acids long. The CDR3 region has the DNA TGCGCCAGCAGCTTGGCCAAGGTAACAGGGACTAATGAAAAACTGTTTTTT. The encoded protein is CASSLAKVTGTNEKLFF.

This chain's CDR3 is CASSSWGGSNQPQHF. CDR3 nucleotide sequence: TGTGCCAGCAGCTCGTGGGGAGGTAGCAATCAGCCCCAGCATTTT. The chain has TRBV5-6 and TRBJ1-5, with D unclear. The CDR3 is 15 residues long. Looked up from germline, CDR1 is SGHDT and CDR2 is YYEEEE. The V gene lost 3 bases and the J gene lost 0 bases, with 10 bases spanning the gap.

V and J are TRBV24-1 and TRBJ2-7; D not resolved. Germline loops: CDR1 KGHDR, CDR2 SFDVKD. The CDR3 is 14 residues long. Between the trimmed V and J ends, which lost 4 bases and 4 bases, there was a span of 13 bases. Written as DNA, the CDR3 is TGTGCCACCAGTGACCGGTGGGCCCCTTACGAGCAGTACTTC. This gives the protein CATSDRWAPYEQYF.

The chain uses TRBV29-1 and TRBJ1-1; D gene uncertain. Trimming cost V 4 bases and J 1 base, with 7 bases left between them. CDR3 size: 12 residues. CDR1 is SQVTM, CDR2 ANQGSEA, per germline. The CDR3 reads CSVGLSNTEAFF. CDR3 bases: TGCAGCGTTGGTCTGTCGAACACTGAAGCTTTCTTT.

The chain links TRBV9 to TRBJ1-2; weak D call: TRBD1 (6 bases). Germline V CDR1 and CDR2: SGDLS, YYNGEE. The CDR3 covers 13 residues. V lost 0 bases and J 4 bases, leaving 7 bases between the germline ends. The CDR3 loop reads CASSVEGGYGYTF. The CDR3 nucleotides read TGTGCCAGCAGCGTAGAAGGGGGCTATGGCTACACCTTC.

V gene TRBV9 combines with J gene TRBJ1-2; perhaps TRBD1 as D (5 bases). The CDR3 loop spans 14 amino acids. Germline CDR1 reads SGDLS; CDR2 reads YYNGEE. The V and J ends lost 0 bases and 4 bases respectively, with 10 bases between them. CDR3 region: CASSVATGTYGYTF. The CDR3 DNA sequence: TGTGCCAGCAGCGTAGCTACAGGCACCTATGGCTACACCTTC.

The rearrangement links TRBV19 to TRBJ1-1, with 8 bases fitting TRBD1. Germline loops: CDR1 LNHDA, CDR2 SQIVND (reference sequence). V gave up 8 bases and J gave up 2 bases; unmatched junction bases: 7. The CDR3 length is 14 residues. CDR3 in amino acids: CASQKTGDNTEAFF. The CDR3 DNA follows: TGTGCCAGTCAGAAGACAGGGGATAACACTGAAGCTTTCTTT.

V is TRBV4-2 and J is TRBJ2-2; tentatively, D is TRBD2 (6 bases). V was clipped by 4 bases and J by 1 base, with 16 bases between them. CDR3 length equals 17 residues. Germline-derived CDR1 and CDR2 are LGHNA and YNFKEQ. The CDR3: CASSRLGGAGNTGELFF. In DNA, the CDR3 is TGTGCCAGCAGCCGCCTAGGAGGAGCGGGGAACACCGGGGAGCTGTTTTTT.

The chain is built from TRBV19 and TRBJ2-5, with D possibly being TRBD2 (5 bases). CDR3 size: 16 residues. The germline gives CDR1 LNHDA, CDR2 SQIVND (reference sequence). Between the trimmed V and J ends, which lost 3 bases and 1 base, there was a span of 15 bases. The CDR3 sequence is CASSIYRGSGQETQYF. In DNA, the CDR3 is TGTGCCAGTAGTATTTATCGGGGTTCGGGCCAAGAGACCCAGTACTTC.

This chain links TRBV4-2 with TRBJ2-7; tentative D call: TRBD1 (7 bases). Trimming cost V 1 base and J 5 bases, with 21 bases left between them. CDR1 is LGHNA, CDR2 YNFKEQ, per germline. The CDR3 covers 17 residues. CDR3 nucleotides: TGTGCCAGCAGCCAAGTTCAGGAAGGAGGGGGCGTCCACGAGCAGTACTTC. Its translation: CASSQVQEGGGVHEQYF.

This clone came up a few times. The rearrangement uses TRBV7-2 and TRBJ1-2, with D tentatively TRBD1 (6 bases). There are 13 residues in the CDR3. The V end lost 2 bases, the J end lost 6 bases, and 10 bases lay between the germline ends. Germline loops: CDR1 SGHTA, CDR2 FQGNSA. The CDR3 DNA sequence: TGTGCCAGCAGCTTATCCAGGGACAATGGCTACACCTTC. Translation gives CASSLSRDNGYTF.

This rearrangement joins TRBV5-1 to TRBJ2-2, with 9 bases lining up with TRBD2. The junction had 11 bases not matched to a gene; V was cut back by 5 bases and J by 3 bases. Germline CDR1 and CDR2: SGHRS and YFSETQ. The CDR3 is 17 amino acids. The CDR3 reads CASSQTSGGADTGELFF. The CDR3 bases are TGCGCCAGCAGTCAGACTAGCGGAGGGGCTGACACCGGGGAGCTGTTTTTT.

The J gene is TRBJ1-1, the V gene TRBV27; a possible D gene is TRBD1 (6 bases). In germline, CDR1 is MNHEY, CDR2 SMNVEV (reference sequence). This CDR3 comprises 14 residues. V lost 2 bases and J lost 5, with 12 bases in between. CDR3: CASSLGGHGTEAFF. The CDR3 bases are TGTGCCAGCAGTTTAGGGGGACACGGGACTGAAGCTTTCTTT.

The genes are TRBV18 and TRBJ1-1, with D maybe TRBD1 (6 bases). The CDR3 extends over 18 amino acids. V was clipped by 6 bases and J by 4 bases, with 27 bases between them. Germline-derived CDR1 and CDR2 are KGHSH and LQKENI. Here the CDR3 reads CASSPWNVGAALSTEAFF. CDR3 DNA: TGTGCCAGCTCCCCCTGGAATGTGGGGGCCGCCCTGAGCACTGAAGCTTTCTTT.

The rearrangement links TRBV19 to TRBJ1-1; 9 bases fit TRBD1. Unmatched junction bases numbered 5, after V lost 5 bases and J lost 1 base. The CDR3 totals 15 residues. Germline V gene sequence: CDR1 LNHDA, CDR2 SQIVND (reference sequence). The CDR3 region is CASSLGTGWNTEAFF. DNA of the CDR3: TGTGCCAGTAGTCTTGGGACAGGGTGGAACACTGAAGCTTTCTTT.

This clone occurred once. This chain joins TRBV5-1 and TRBJ1-1, with 7 bases lining up with TRBD1. V was pared by 6 bases and J by 0 bases, with 5 bases of the junction left unmatched. Germline CDR1 and CDR2: SGHRS and YFSETQ. There are 14 residues in the CDR3. CDR3 sequence reads: CASISGTVNTEAFF. DNA for the CDR3: TGCGCCAGCATATCCGGGACAGTGAACACTGAAGCTTTCTTT.

This clone has just one count. J is TRBJ2-3 and V is TRBV2, with 8 positions matching TRBD1. CDR3 length: 14 residues. The J segment lost 0 bases and the V segment lost 7 bases, leaving 3 bases of the junction unmatched. CDR1 is SNHLY, CDR2 FYNNEI, per germline. Written as DNA, the CDR3 is TGTGCCAGCAAGACAGGGGTGAGCACAGATACGCAGTATTTT. Its translation is CASKTGVSTDTQYF.

The chain combines TRBV6-5 with TRBJ1-2; 8 bases fit TRBD1. The CDR3 has 13 residues. The V gene end was trimmed by 2 bases and the J gene end by 7 bases; junction bases not matched to a gene: 3. The germline gives CDR1 MNHEY, CDR2 SVGAGI. CDR3 protein: CASSYDRGGGYTF. The CDR3, as DNA: TGTGCCAGCAGTTACGACAGGGGCGGTGGCTACACCTTC.

V usage is TRBV5-6 and J usage is TRBJ2-1; TRBD1 might be the D (6 bases). The CDR3 covers 15 residues. Trimming took off 2 bases at V and 8 bases at J, with 17 bases between the two ends. Germline CDR1 reads SGHDT; CDR2 reads YYEEEE. CDR3 in DNA: TGTGCCAGCAGCTTAGGGGCGACCAGGGGAGATGAGCAGTTCTTC. This codes for CASSLGATRGDEQFF. The variable domain in full, completed from reference TRBV5-6 and TRBJ2-1, reads DAGVTQSPTHLIKTRGQQVTLRCSPKSGHDTVSWYQQALGQGPQFIFQYYEEEERQRGNFPDRFSGHQFPNYSSELNVNALLLGDSALYLCASSLGATRGDEQFFGPGTRLTVL.